This T cell receptor (beta chain) was sequenced during a study of T cells in Graves' hyperthyroidism and ophthalmopathy. The CDR3 loop spans 15 amino acids. V shed 8 bases and J 1 base; nucleotides not matched to a gene: 8. CDR1 and CDR2 (germline): DFQATT, SNEGSKA (reference sequence). Amplified TCR beta CDR3 regions came from RNA transcripts. The TCR CDR3 was amplified in a first-round RT-PCR using the HTBI primer set. One entry per CDR3 protein results from TCRdb running MiXCR on the multiplex PCR reads. Of some 560,000 distinct CDR3 sequences listed, approximately 14% are singletons. The chain couples TRBV20-1 to TRBJ2-1; 10 bases agree with TRBD2. This sequence originates from a woman aged 25 to 39 with Graves' hyperthyroidism. The sample was blood. CDR3 sequence reads: CSPPSGSGSYNEQFF. DNA of the CDR3: TGCAGTCCCCCTAGCGGGAGCGGGTCCTACAATGAGCAGTTCTTC.